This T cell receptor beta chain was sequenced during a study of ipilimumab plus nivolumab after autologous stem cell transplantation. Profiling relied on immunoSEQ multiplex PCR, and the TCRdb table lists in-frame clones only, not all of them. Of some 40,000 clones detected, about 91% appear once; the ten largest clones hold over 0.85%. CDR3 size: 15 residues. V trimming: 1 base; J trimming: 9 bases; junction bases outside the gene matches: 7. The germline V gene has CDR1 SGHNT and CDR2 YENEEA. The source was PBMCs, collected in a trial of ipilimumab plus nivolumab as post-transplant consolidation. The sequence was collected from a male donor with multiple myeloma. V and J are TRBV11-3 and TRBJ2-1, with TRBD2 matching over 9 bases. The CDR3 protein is CASSLVAGGRSEQFF. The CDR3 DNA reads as TGTGCCAGCAGCTTAGTGGCGGGAGGGCGGAGTGAGCAGTTCTTC.